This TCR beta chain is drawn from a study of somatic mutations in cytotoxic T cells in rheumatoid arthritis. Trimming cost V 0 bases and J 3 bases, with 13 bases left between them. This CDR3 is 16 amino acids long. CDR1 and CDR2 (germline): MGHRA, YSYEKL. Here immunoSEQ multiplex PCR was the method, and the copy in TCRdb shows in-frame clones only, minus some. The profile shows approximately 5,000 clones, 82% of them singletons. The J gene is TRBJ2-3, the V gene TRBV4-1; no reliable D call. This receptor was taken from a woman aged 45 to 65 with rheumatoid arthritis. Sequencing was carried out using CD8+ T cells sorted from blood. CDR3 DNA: TGCGCCAGCAGCCAAGATATGTCTACCGTGACAGATACGCAGTATTTT. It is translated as CASSQDMSTVTDTQYF.